One T cell receptor (beta chain) is described in this entry. Its antigen is unknown. Recently defined diagnostic criteria classed the Susac syndrome patients as definite or probable. The data are from a study of CD8 T cells in Susac syndrome. Across the study: Blood was drawn from Susac syndrome patients while they were therapy-naive, on corticosteroids, or on intravenous immunoglobulin alone.

Study results and caveats: Clonal expansion was absent from the CD4+ T cell repertoires in Susac syndrome.

An amount of RNA that ranged from roughly 0.5 to 1 ug was reverse transcribed with random hexamers. The authors amplified TCR beta CDR3 across 54 Vbeta and 13 Jbeta using immunoSEQ multiplex PCR. MiXCR was run by TCRdb on the immunoSEQ multiplex PCR reads, yielding one entry per CDR3 protein. The repertoire includes approximately 150,000 distinct CDR3 sequences, roughly 95% of them detected once, and about 0.08% sits in the top ten. This CDR3 contains 15 residues. Looked up from germline, CDR1 is LGHDT and CDR2 is YNNKEL (reference sequence). V shed 1 base and J shed 3 bases, with 13 bases lying between them.

The sequence was obtained from a human donor with Susac syndrome. Sequenced sample: CD4+ T cells from PBMCs. V gene TRBV3-1 combines with J gene TRBJ2-7; no definite D call. The DNA for the CDR3 is TGTGCCAGCAGCCAAGTGGGCGGCGGCAACTACGAGCAGTACTTC. Amino acid sequence: CASSQVGGGNYEQYF.